This T cell receptor beta chain originates from a study of blood T cell repertoires in COVID-19. In the authors' methods: Estimated nucleated cell counts came from reference gene primer amplification. Clones were sequenced by immunoSEQ multiplex PCR, and TCRdb holds only the in-frame ones, with some missing. V, J and clone size reflect that table, while D and trimming were determined from the DNA. The table shows hundreds of thousands of clones, with 70% to 85% occurring only once. There are 13 residues in the CDR3. In germline, CDR1 is SQVTM, CDR2 ANQGSEA. V lost 6 bases and J lost 4, with 12 bases in between.

The chain combines TRBV29-1 with TRBJ1-4; D not resolved. The TCR was taken from a man of 80 years or more with acute or convalescent COVID-19. Sequencing was performed on peripheral blood. The CDR3 protein is CSVNSYGNEKLFF. CDR3 sequence (DNA): TGCAGCGTAAACTCGTACGGTAATGAAAAACTGTTTTTT. Looking up the rest from reference TRBV29-1 and TRBJ1-4 gives the full variable domain: SAVISQKPSRDICQRGTSLTIQCQVDSQVTMMFWYRQQPGQSLTLIATANQGSEATYESGFVIDKFPISRPNLTFSTLTVSNMSPEDSSIYLCSVNSYGNEKLFFGSGTQLSVL.